Only a few counts were recorded for the clone carrying this TCR beta chain. Using its own MiXCR run on the 5' RACE reads, TCRdb lists one record per CDR3 protein. The sample contains roughly 44,000 distinct CDR3 sequences, 29% of which appear only once. Trimming shortened V by 4 bases and J by 7 bases, and 18 bases separated the two germline ends. CDR3 length equals 16 residues. CDR1 is SGDLS and CDR2 is YYNGEE in the germline V gene. The clonotype was recovered from a female donor with breast cancer. The V gene is TRBV9, the J gene TRBJ1-6; D possibly corresponds to TRBD1 (5 bases). Sequenced input: memory CD4+ T cells sorted from a lymph node. Indicated subset: memory CD4+ T cells, CD4+CD45RO+CD25-. The CDR3 coding sequence is TGTGCCAGCAGCTTCTCCACCGGGACGGTGAATTCACCCCTCCACTTT. The encoded protein is CASSFSTGTVNSPLHF.